These T cell receptor beta chains were read from a single sample in a study of blood T cell repertoires in COVID-19. Using immunoSEQ multiplex PCR, the repertoire was profiled, and TCRdb retains in-frame clones only, with some absent. The sample lists almost 400,000 clones, around 87% occurring once. Sequencing input: peripheral blood. The receptor set was obtained from a woman aged 60-75 years with COVID-19, enrolled during active disease. Each CDR3 is given with its conserved first and last residue. D genes are given only for firm matches. The size of a clone is reported for some rows only, either as once, few or many, or as a class for expanded clones.

d_call: TRBD2; clone_size: -; j_call: TRBJ2-7; v_call: TRBV11-2; cdr3_nt: TGTGCCAGCAGCTTAAGCCGGGGGGTAGCGGGCCGTTCCTACGAGCAGTACTTC; cdr3_aa: CASSLSRGVAGRSYEQYF
d_call: TRBD2; clone_size: once; j_call: TRBJ2-7; v_call: TRBV7-6; cdr3_nt: TGTGCCAGCAGCTTAGGGGGGGGCTCCTACGAGCAGTACTTC; cdr3_aa: CASSLGGGSYEQYF
d_call: TRBD2; clone_size: -; j_call: TRBJ2-3; v_call: TRBV18; cdr3_nt: TGTGCCAGCTCACCAGTGACTAGCGGTTACACAGATACGCAGTATTTT; cdr3_aa: CASSPVTSGYTDTQYF
d_call: TRBD1; clone_size: -; j_call: TRBJ1-5; v_call: TRBV6-1; cdr3_nt: TGTGCCAGCAGTGAAATAACAGGGGTTAAACAGCCCCAGCATTTT; cdr3_aa: CASSEITGVKQPQHF
d_call: -; clone_size: -; j_call: TRBJ1-5; v_call: TRBV6-6; cdr3_nt: TGTGCCAGCAGTTACCCGACTTCCGGGAACAAACGGCCCCAGCATTTT; cdr3_aa: CASSYPTSGNKRPQHF
d_call: -; clone_size: -; j_call: TRBJ2-2; v_call: TRBV5-4; cdr3_nt: TGTGCCAGCAGCTTAACGGGGGCCGGGGAGCTGTTTTTT; cdr3_aa: CASSLTGAGELFF
d_call: -; clone_size: once; j_call: TRBJ1-3; v_call: TRBV7-2; cdr3_nt: TGTGCCAGCAGCTACCAGGAAAACACCATATATTTT; cdr3_aa: CASSYQENTIYF
d_call: -; clone_size: once; j_call: TRBJ2-3; v_call: TRBV5-1; cdr3_nt: TGCGCCAGCAGCCAAACAGATACGCAGTATTTT; cdr3_aa: CASSQTDTQYF
d_call: TRBD1; clone_size: -; j_call: TRBJ1-2; v_call: TRBV10-1; cdr3_nt: TGCGCCAGCAGTGAGGGGGACAGGGCTCCCTATGGCTACACCTTC; cdr3_aa: CASSEGDRAPYGYTF
d_call: TRBD1; clone_size: -; j_call: TRBJ1-4; v_call: TRBV5-1; cdr3_nt: TGCGCCAGCAGCGTCACGGGACAGGGAGGTGAAAAACTGTTTTTT; cdr3_aa: CASSVTGQGGEKLFF
d_call: -; clone_size: -; j_call: TRBJ1-1; v_call: TRBV11-2; cdr3_nt: TGTGCCAGCAGCCTATGGACAAGAATTGAAGCTTTCTTT; cdr3_aa: CASSLWTRIEAFF
d_call: TRBD2; clone_size: many; j_call: TRBJ2-3; v_call: TRBV9; cdr3_nt: TGTGCCAGCAGCTGGACTAGCGGGGGGGCCGTGACAGATACGCAGTATTTT; cdr3_aa: CASSWTSGGAVTDTQYF
d_call: TRBD2; clone_size: -; j_call: TRBJ2-2; v_call: TRBV6-6; cdr3_nt: TGTGCCAGCACCCCCACTAGCGGGGGGGGATCCAGGGAGCTGTTTTTT; cdr3_aa: CASTPTSGGGSRELFF
d_call: -; clone_size: -; j_call: TRBJ1-4; v_call: TRBV4-1; cdr3_nt: TGCGCCAGCAGCCAAGAGACGGGGGGGTCTAATGAAAAACTGTTTTTT; cdr3_aa: CASSQETGGSNEKLFF
d_call: TRBD1; clone_size: once; j_call: TRBJ2-3; v_call: TRBV29-1; cdr3_nt: TGCAGCGTCTGGACAGGGGGGATCACAGATACGCAGTATTTT; cdr3_aa: CSVWTGGITDTQYF
d_call: -; clone_size: -; j_call: TRBJ1-5; v_call: TRBV28; cdr3_nt: TGTGCCAGCAGTCGCTATAGCAATCAGCCCCAGCATTTT; cdr3_aa: CASSRYSNQPQHF
d_call: -; clone_size: -; j_call: TRBJ1-4; v_call: TRBV19; cdr3_nt: TGTGCCAGTAGTATCATCCGGGGGGAAAAACTGTTTTTT; cdr3_aa: CASSIIRGEKLFF
d_call: TRBD1; clone_size: -; j_call: TRBJ2-2; v_call: TRBV5-5; cdr3_nt: TGTGCCAGCAGCTCAGAGACAGGGGTGTCCGGGGAGCTGTTTTTT; cdr3_aa: CASSSETGVSGELFF
d_call: TRBD1; clone_size: -; j_call: TRBJ2-3; v_call: TRBV19; cdr3_nt: TGTGCCAGTCGGGACAGCAACACAGATACGCAGTATTTT; cdr3_aa: CASRDSNTDTQYF
d_call: TRBD1; clone_size: -; j_call: TRBJ2-1; v_call: TRBV7-3; cdr3_nt: TGTGCCAGCAGCTTACCGGGACAGGGTAATGAGCAGTTCTTC; cdr3_aa: CASSLPGQGNEQFF
d_call: -; clone_size: -; j_call: TRBJ1-1; v_call: TRBV28; cdr3_nt: TGTGCCAGCAGTTTAATCACACCGATGAACACTGAAGCTTTCTTT; cdr3_aa: CASSLITPMNTEAFF
d_call: TRBD2; clone_size: -; j_call: TRBJ2-1; v_call: TRBV7-9; cdr3_nt: TGTGCCAGCAGCTTAGGCCCAGCGGGGGCCATCGGGGGTGCGTTCTTC; cdr3_aa: CASSLGPAGAIGGAFF
d_call: TRBD1; clone_size: -; j_call: TRBJ1-2; v_call: TRBV29-1; cdr3_nt: TGCAGCGTTGAACAGGACAGGGGGCCGGTCTATGGCTACACCTTC; cdr3_aa: CSVEQDRGPVYGYTF
d_call: TRBD2; clone_size: -; j_call: TRBJ2-3; v_call: TRBV27; cdr3_nt: TGTGCCAGCAGTTTAGGGGCGGGGGGGACCCCAGATACGCAGTATTTT; cdr3_aa: CASSLGAGGTPDTQYF
d_call: -; clone_size: -; j_call: TRBJ2-1; v_call: TRBV27; cdr3_nt: TGTGCCAGCAGTTTAGCAAAGAGCTCCTACAATGAGCAGTTCTTC; cdr3_aa: CASSLAKSSYNEQFF
d_call: -; clone_size: once; j_call: TRBJ2-2; v_call: TRBV19; cdr3_nt: TGTGCCACCAAAGACAGGCTGAACACCGGGGAGCTGTTTTTT; cdr3_aa: CATKDRLNTGELFF
d_call: TRBD1; clone_size: -; j_call: TRBJ2-5; v_call: TRBV5-5; cdr3_nt: TGTGCCAGCAGTTCGACAGGGGGGTACCAAGAGACCCAGTACTTC; cdr3_aa: CASSSTGGYQETQYF
d_call: TRBD1; clone_size: -; j_call: TRBJ1-2; v_call: TRBV10-2; cdr3_nt: TGCGCCAGCAGGGACAGGGGGCATCGGTATCGGGGCTACACCTTC; cdr3_aa: CASRDRGHRYRGYTF
d_call: TRBD2; clone_size: -; j_call: TRBJ2-1; v_call: TRBV3-1/TRBV3-2; cdr3_nt: TGTGCCAGCAGCCGGAGAACTAGCGGGGGGGGGAATGAGCAGTTCTTC; cdr3_aa: CASSRRTSGGGNEQFF
d_call: -; clone_size: -; j_call: TRBJ2-6; v_call: TRBV2; cdr3_nt: TGTGCCAGCAGCTTATCCGGGGCCAACGTCCTGACTTTC; cdr3_aa: CASSLSGANVLTF
d_call: TRBD1; clone_size: -; j_call: TRBJ1-6; v_call: TRBV6-5; cdr3_nt: TGTGCCAGCAGTTACCAGACAGGGCCAGGGTCACCCCTCCACTTT; cdr3_aa: CASSYQTGPGSPLHF
d_call: TRBD1; clone_size: -; j_call: TRBJ1-1; v_call: TRBV19; cdr3_nt: TGTGCCACCATCGAACGACAGGGGTATTACACTGAAGCTTTCTTT; cdr3_aa: CATIERQGYYTEAFF
d_call: -; clone_size: -; j_call: TRBJ1-5; v_call: TRBV27; cdr3_nt: TGTGCCAGCAGTCCCGCTCGGGGGAGCAATCAGCCCCAGCATTTT; cdr3_aa: CASSPARGSNQPQHF
d_call: -; clone_size: -; j_call: TRBJ1-2; v_call: TRBV6-5; cdr3_nt: TGTGCCAGCAGTTACCGCGTGGACAGACCCTATGGCTACACCTTC; cdr3_aa: CASSYRVDRPYGYTF
d_call: TRBD2; clone_size: -; j_call: TRBJ2-5; v_call: TRBV19; cdr3_nt: TGTGCCAGTAGTATCGCTCGGGGGGGCTACGAGACCCAGTACTTC; cdr3_aa: CASSIARGGYETQYF
d_call: -; clone_size: -; j_call: TRBJ1-4; v_call: TRBV30; cdr3_nt: TGTGCCTGGATCCCCAGGGGCCCTAATGAAAAACTGTTTTTT; cdr3_aa: CAWIPRGPNEKLFF
d_call: -; clone_size: -; j_call: TRBJ1-3; v_call: TRBV10-3; cdr3_nt: TGTGCCATCAGTCAGGAGGGTTCTGGAAACACCATATATTTT; cdr3_aa: CAISQEGSGNTIYF
d_call: -; clone_size: once; j_call: TRBJ2-3; v_call: TRBV28; cdr3_nt: TGTGCCAGCAAAACTACAGGAATGATTAGCACAGATACGCAGTATTTT; cdr3_aa: CASKTTGMISTDTQYF
d_call: -; clone_size: -; j_call: TRBJ1-1; v_call: TRBV5-1; cdr3_nt: TGCGCCAGCAGCTTGGCCCGGGGGGAGGTTGAAGCTTTCTTT; cdr3_aa: CASSLARGEVEAFF